Here is one T cell receptor (beta chain) with its context. This specimen comes from a study of blood T cell repertoires in COVID-19. The repertoire was sequenced with immunoSEQ multiplex PCR; TCRdb's copy has only in-frame clones and lacks some. The sample lists roughly 200,000 clones, roughly 85% occurring once. V shed 0 bases and J 9 bases; nucleotides not matched to a gene: 12. The CDR3 has 17 residues. From germline, CDR1 is KGHSH and CDR2 LQKENI. Source material: peripheral blood. The chain is built from TRBV18 and TRBJ2-1; 9 bases map to TRBD2. The sequence was collected from a young woman who had recovered from COVID-19. CDR3 sequence: CASSPPSGMGAGGEQFF. CDR3 nucleotides: TGTGCCAGCTCACCACCTAGCGGGATGGGAGCGGGAGGTGAGCAGTTCTTC.